What follows describes a single TCR beta chain. Its antigen remains unknown. About 37,500 genome equivalents of blood DNA were amplified for TRB. The record originates from a study of T cell clusters in autoimmune cytopenias. Study-level points and caveats: TRB repertoire shifts in secondary cytopenia and chronic lymphocytic leukemia mostly reflected lymphoma, not autoimmunity. Clustering suggested that physiological T cell clusters were missing in primary autoimmune cytopenia patients. Exclusive TRB clusters were about 2.8-fold more numerous in healthy donors than in active autoimmune hepatitis.

One tube held mixed TRB-A and TRB-B primer pools for touch-down PCR. TCRdb re-called the multiplex PCR reads; one entry per CDR3 protein, DNA not given. The ten most abundant clones cover about 19% of a sample with about 5,000 distinct CDR3 sequences. This CDR3 is built from 16 residues. Germline CDR1 SGHNT, CDR2 YYREEE (reference sequence). V usage is TRBV5-4 and J usage is TRBJ2-3; the D call from TCRdb, TRBD1, cannot be confirmed without DNA. This receptor was identified in a human donor with an autoimmune cytopenia or autoimmune hepatitis (not recorded which). Specimen: peripheral blood. CDR3 residues: CASSLRAGATTDTQYF.